This paragraph covers one TCR beta chain sequence. Its antigen specificity is not known. Nothing much larger sits one base from this clone, and base qualities are not available. The collaborating institutions used their own protocols to collect whole blood in K2EDTA tubes. For TCRbeta analysis, collaborator samples were shipped as frozen whole blood, as isolated PBMCs, or as DNA extracted from either sample type. Measured from the cysteine to the phenylalanine, the CDR3 is 16 residues long. Only the CDR3 DNA is retained, 48 bases long and in frame from the first base. CDR1 and CDR2 are drawn from the germline V gene: SGDLS, YYNGEE. Here V drops 0 bases and J drops 3 bases, and the junction holds 2 bases not matched to any gene. The immunoSEQ Assay, a bias-controlled multiplex PCR, was used to amplify TCRbeta CDR3 regions from genomic DNA. The paper's data handling went like this. The number of nucleated cells in each sample was estimated from the amplification of reference gene primers within the assay. To quantify the absolute abundance of each unique TCRbeta CDR3 rearrangement, sequence reads were collapsed and filtered. For each sample, productive Simpson clonality was calculated as the square root of Simpson's diversity index over productive rearrangements. The table comes from immuneACCESS by way of TCRdb, which keeps in-frame sequences with V and J called. Part of the clones is missing from these tables; in studies checked, under half for an unresolved V gene and the rest for unknown reasons. V and J calls and clone size come straight from that table; D and trimming were deduced from the DNA. Here the sample has about 170,000 clones; under 90% occur a single time. Roughly 1.9% of the sample is taken by the ten largest.

The sample originates from a study of blood T cell repertoires in COVID-19 (TCRdb year 2020). About the full investigation: Samples from collaborators originated in the United States, Italy and Spain and spanned both the acute and convalescent phases of COVID-19. The material from the prospective study consisted of cDNA or gDNA derived from T cells, B-cell-depleted T cells, or PBMCs. Subjects who had been exposed to COVID-19, were actively infected with it, or had recovered from it provided the deeply sampled blood TCRbeta repertoires that made up the dataset. The repertoires were released in a freely available public database meant as a resource for research on the immune response to SARS-CoV-2. Samples were obtained from the ongoing ImmuneRACE study (first 160 participants) and from about 1,300 subjects provided by 6 global collaborators. Sample metadata almost always included a de-identified subject ID, COVID-19 status, age in years and sex. Where available, HLA class I and class II types were obtained from metadata supplied by the sample provider rather than from assay-based typing.

The paper as a whole reports these results and caveats: The quantity of clinical and demographic metadata differed by source and by participant and was supplied without curation.

The source material was peripheral blood. The clonotype comes from a woman aged 80 or over with acute or convalescent COVID-19. The receptor chain draws on TRBV9 and TRBJ2-2, with TRBD2 matching 10 junction bases. Here the CDR3 is given as CASSVATSGDTGELFF. The nucleotides read TGTGCCAGCAGCGTAGCTACTAGCGGGGACACCGGGGAGCTGTTTTTT. The variable domain in full, with residues beyond the CDR3 obtained from the reference TRBV9 and TRBJ2-2 genes, is DSGVTQTPKHLITATGQRVTLRCSPRSGDLSVYWYQQSLDQGLQFLIQYYNGEERAKGNILERFSAQQFPDLHSELNLSSLELGDSALYFCASSVATSGDTGELFFGEGSRLTVL.